A selection of T cell receptor beta chains follows, all from one sample in a study of cytomegalovirus exposure and HLA in healthy donors. Libraries were prepared by immunoSEQ multiplex PCR; TCRdb keeps only in-frame clonotypes and omits some of them. The table has 200,000 to 250,000 clones, over 80% seen once. Material: PBMCs. These TCRs come from a woman between 25 and 40 years old in good health and CMV-seropositive. Both conserved end residues are part of each CDR3. D genes are given only for firm matches. Only part of the rows carry a size: once, few, many, or a class if the clone is expanded.

>TRBV9|TRBJ2-3|.|.
CASSPRLSTDTQYF
TGTGCCAGCAGCCCCCGACTGAGCACAGATACGCAGTATTTT
>TRBV10-3|TRBJ1-2|TRBD1|.
CAITHRGIGYGYTF
TGTGCCATCACCCACAGGGGGATAGGCTATGGCTACACCTTC
>TRBV27|TRBJ2-1|TRBD1|.
CASSVYSGQGYNEQFF
TGTGCCAGCAGTGTCTATTCGGGACAGGGGTACAATGAGCAGTTCTTC
>TRBV5-6|TRBJ2-1|.|.
CASRPPNLSEQFF
TGTGCCAGCCGGCCCCCTAATCTTAGTGAGCAGTTCTTC
>TRBV7-9|TRBJ2-7|.|.
CASSLKGYEQYF
TGTGCCAGCAGCTTAAAGGGTTACGAGCAGTACTTC
>TRBV6-4|TRBJ2-3|.|.
CASSDSEQGGHTQYF
TGTGCCAGCAGTGACTCGGAACAGGGCGGGCATACGCAGTATTTT
>TRBV9|TRBJ1-2|.|.
CASSQSGVWGYTF
TGTGCCAGCAGCCAAAGTGGTGTGTGGGGCTACACCTTC
>TRBV10-1|TRBJ1-5|.|.
CASSGAGNQPQHF
TGCGCCAGCTCAGGGGCAGGCAATCAGCCCCAGCATTTT
>TRBV29-1|TRBJ2-7|.|.
CSAAGATMYEQYF
TGCAGCGCCGCAGGGGCCACCATGTACGAGCAGTACTTC
>TRBV12-2|TRBJ2-3|.|.
CASRFTAGLAGELDTQYF
TGTGCAAGTCGCTTTACAGCCGGACTAGCGGGAGAGTTAGATACGCAGTATTTT
>TRBV9|TRBJ2-3|.|.
CASSVASGQGWTDTQYF
TGTGCCAGCAGCGTAGCCTCAGGGCAGGGATGGACAGATACGCAGTATTTT
>TRBV30|TRBJ1-2|TRBD1|few
CAWSVPYRGNYGYTF
TGTGCCTGGAGTGTACCCTACAGGGGGAACTATGGCTACACCTTC
>TRBV7-2|TRBJ1-2|.|.
CASSLERGNGYTF
TGTGCCAGCAGCTTAGAACGGGGGAATGGCTACACCTTC
>TRBV6-6|TRBJ1-4|.|.
CASSDTQRTNEKLFF
TGTGCCAGCAGTGATACACAGAGGACTAATGAAAAACTGTTTTTT
>TRBV7-2|TRBJ2-7|TRBD2|.
CASGLALYEQYF
TGTGCCAGCGGACTAGCCCTTTACGAGCAGTACTTC
>TRBV30|TRBJ2-7|.|.
CAWASDTSYEQYF
TGTGCCTGGGCCTCGGACACCTCCTACGAGCAGTACTTC
>TRBV2|TRBJ2-1|TRBD2|.
CASTAGTSGYNEQFF
TGTGCCAGCACTGCCGGGACTAGCGGTTACAATGAGCAGTTCTTC
>TRBV4-1|TRBJ1-1|.|.
CASSHNNPRGGRLNTEAFF
TGCGCCAGCAGCCATAATAACCCCAGGGGCGGACGGCTGAACACTGAAGCTTTCTTT
>TRBV6-6|TRBJ1-1|.|.
CASSYSSGDTEAFF
TGTGCCAGCAGTTACTCGTCAGGGGACACTGAAGCTTTCTTT
>TRBV10-3|TRBJ2-3|TRBD2|.
CAISGTSGDTQYF
TGTGCCATTTCAGGGACTAGCGGAGATACGCAGTATTTT
>TRBV27|TRBJ1-4|.|.
CASSLSVRGPLSNEKLFF
TGTGCCAGCAGTTTATCGGTCAGGGGACCGCTTTCTAATGAAAAACTGTTTTTT
>TRBV7-2|TRBJ2-1|.|.
CASSPSLYNEQFF
TGTGCCAGCAGCCCTAGCCTCTACAATGAGCAGTTCTTC